These 13 T cell receptor beta chains share one sample of origin, sequenced in a study of cytomegalovirus exposure and HLA in healthy donors. 13 Jbeta primers and 60 Vbeta primers were used for the PCR. Here immunoSEQ multiplex PCR was the method, and the copy in TCRdb shows in-frame clones only, minus some. The sample includes 150,000 to 200,000 clones, roughly 80% of them seen just once. The sample taken for sequencing was PBMCs. The receptors originated from a man over 45 in good health and CMV-seropositive.

The chain recombines TRBV2 with TRBJ2-3; 9 positions agree with TRBD1. The CDR3 has 15 amino acids. Trimming at V came to 6 bases and at J to 0 bases, leaving 4 bases not matched to a gene. Germline V gene data show CDR1 as SNHLY and CDR2 as FYNNEI. CDR3 protein: CASRATGGSTDTQYF. The CDR3 coding sequence is TGTGCCAGCAGAGCCACAGGGGGCAGCACAGATACGCAGTATTTT.

The chain joins TRBV6-1 to TRBJ2-5; a weak D match, TRBD1 (6 bases). The CDR3 spans 14 residues. Germline loops: CDR1 MNHNS, CDR2 SASEGT. V was pared by 6 bases and J by 4 bases, with 15 bases between. The CDR3 coding sequence is TGTGCCAGCAGAAACGACAGGAGGTTAGAGACCCAGTACTTC. It specifies CASRNDRRLETQYF.

CDR3 sequence reads: CASSGTGNTGELFF. Here the CDR3 DNA reads TGTGCCAGCAGCGGGACAGGGAACACCGGGGAGCTGTTTTTT. The V and J genes are TRBV5-4 and TRBJ2-2, with 8 bases that match TRBD1. V shed 4 bases, J shed 1 base, and the junction held 0 bases outside the gene matches. CDR1 is SGHNT, CDR2 YYREEE, per germline (reference sequence). The CDR3 covers 14 residues.

V usage is TRBV27 and J usage is TRBJ1-2, with TRBD1 matching 9 bases. The CDR3 is 14 residues long. The germline V gene has CDR1 MNHEY and CDR2 SMNVEV (reference sequence). V lost 6 bases to trimming and J lost 10 bases; unmatched junction nucleotides: 12. This CDR3 is CASRNGTGIQIYTF. CDR3 DNA sequence: TGTGCCAGCAGGAACGGGACAGGGATCCAAATCTACACCTTC.

V gene TRBV27 combines with J gene TRBJ2-7; tentative D call: TRBD1 (6 bases). V was pared by 0 bases and J by 3 bases, with 27 bases between. The CDR3 runs 20 residues. Germline loops: CDR1 MNHEY, CDR2 SMNVEV (reference sequence). The CDR3 reads CASSLSFPGTRVIPYYEQYF. The CDR3 DNA sequence: TGTGCCAGCAGTTTATCGTTTCCGGGGACACGGGTAATTCCTTACTACGAGCAGTACTTC.

The chain combines TRBV5-1 with TRBJ2-7; D is unresolved. The CDR3 has 14 residues. Per the germline V gene, CDR1 is SGHRS and CDR2 is YFSETQ. Between the trimmed V and J ends, which lost 1 base and 2 bases, there was a span of 10 bases. CDR3 protein: CASSLRSDAYEQYF. In DNA form, the CDR3 reads TGCGCCAGCAGCTTGAGGAGCGACGCCTACGAGCAGTACTTC.

The chain employs TRBV6-4 and TRBJ2-7; the match to TRBD2 covers 13 bases. The germline CDR1 and CDR2 sequences are MRHNA and SNTAGT. The CDR3 runs 16 residues. The ends lost 6 bases at V and 3 bases at J; junction bases unmatched: 8. The CDR3 sequence: CASRLLAGGPSYEQYF. Written as DNA, the CDR3 is TGTGCCAGCAGGCTACTAGCGGGAGGGCCTAGCTACGAGCAGTACTTC.

The chain carries TRBV19 and TRBJ2-1, with 9 bases lining up with TRBD1. With 6 bases clipped from V and 8 bases from J, the junction kept 5 bases outside the gene matches. Looked up from germline, CDR1 is LNHDA and CDR2 is SQIVND (reference sequence). The CDR3 contains 13 residues. CDR3 loop: CASREQGADEQFF. For the CDR3, the DNA is TGTGCCAGTAGGGAACAGGGGGCTGATGAGCAGTTCTTC.

V is TRBV28 and J is TRBJ2-1; D gene uncertain. Germline V lookup: CDR1 MDHEN, CDR2 SYDVKM. This CDR3 spans 15 amino acids. Trimming stripped 2 bases from V and 0 bases from J, with 8 bases between. The CDR3 nucleotides are TGTGCCAGCAGTTTAGGCCGGAGCTCCTACAATGAGCAGTTCTTC. Translation: CASSLGRSSYNEQFF.

The V gene is TRBV7-9, the J gene TRBJ2-5; D perhaps matches TRBD1 (6 bases). V was trimmed by 5 bases and J by 2 bases, leaving 15 bases between them. CDR1 and CDR2 from the germline V gene are SEHNR and FQNEAQ (reference sequence). The CDR3 runs to 15 residues. CDR3 in DNA: TGTGCCAGCAGCCACGGACAGATTTTACAAGAGACCCAGTACTTC. It yields the protein CASSHGQILQETQYF.

The J gene is TRBJ2-1, the V gene TRBV9, with TRBD2 identical over 12 bases. Germline V gene sequence: CDR1 SGDLS, CDR2 YYNGEE. V was clipped by 5 bases and J by 12 bases; unmatched bases: 18. The CDR3 spans 17 residues. The CDR3 spells CASSEKWEASGGASQFF. CDR3 in DNA: TGTGCCAGCAGTGAAAAATGGGAGGCTAGCGGGGGGGCCTCGCAGTTCTTC. The complete variable domain, with remaining parts taken from reference TRBV9 and TRBJ2-1, reads DSGVTQTPKHLITATGQRVTLRCSPRSGDLSVYWYQQSLDQGLQFLIQYYNGEERAKGNILERFSAQQFPDLHSELNLSSLELGDSALYFCASSEKWEASGGASQFFGPGTRLTVL.

This clone was picked up a small number of times. V is TRBV23-1 and J is TRBJ1-5; D remains unclear. TRBV23-1 has ORF status, its function being uncertain. The CDR3 covers 18 residues. V lost 1 base and J lost 0, with 16 bases in between. CDR3 in DNA: TGCGCCAGCAGTCAATTTTCAGGCTTCCTCTATAGCAATCAGCCCCAGCATTTT. Protein product: CASSQFSGFLYSNQPQHF.

This clone was observed a handful of times. V gene TRBV28 combines with J gene TRBJ1-2, with a possible D match to TRBD1 (5 bases). The CDR3 runs to 13 residues. Trimming took 3 bases from V and 3 from J, leaving 8 bases between them. Germline values: CDR1 MDHEN, CDR2 SYDVKM. CDR3 sequence (DNA): TGTGCCAGCAGTTTTCCCAGGGACTATGGCTACACCTTC. Protein product: CASSFPRDYGYTF.